This TCR beta chain is drawn from a study of CXCR3 chemokines and chemotherapy response in bladder cancer (dated by TCRdb to between 2021 and 2024). Notes on the research overall: The study set out to examine whether the activity of the CXCR3 chemokine system within tumors predicted response to chemotherapy in human bladder cancer.

The library came from PCR. Instrument on record: Illumina HiSeq 2500. TCRdb cleaned the public reads at Q25 with fastp, built clones with MiXCR and kept in-frame beta chains. Each entry is one CDR3 protein sequence, shown with its most common DNA and genes. Across this sample there are just over 3,000 distinct CDR3 sequences, with approximately 16% seen only once. The leading ten clones occupy about a quarter of the sample. Including cysteine and phenylalanine, the CDR3 has 14 amino acids. The retained sequence is limited to the CDR3, 42 bases, with the frame set at the first base. Trimming at the junction amounts to 4 bases on V and 0 bases on J, and the germline ends lie 9 bases apart. Based on the germline V gene, the CDR1 and CDR2 sequences are SNHLY and FYNNEI. For this clonotype: Its antigen target is currently unknown. Per-nucleotide qualities are absent, and no much larger clonotype sits a single base away.

This sample was obtained from a patient whose treatment included neoadjuvant chemotherapy. The sequence was obtained from a human donor with bladder cancer that did not respond to neoadjuvant chemotherapy. The receptor chain draws on TRBV2 and TRBJ1-1, and the D gene may be TRBD1, 5 bases matching. CDR3 loop: CASSARQLNTEAFF. The nucleotides read TGTGCCAGCAGTGCCCGACAGTTGAACACTGAAGCTTTCTTT.